This TCR beta chain was captured in a study of cytomegalovirus exposure and HLA in healthy donors. Study as a whole: Samples from HLA-typed donors yielded 65 million to 90 million unique TCRs in an early data release.

Germline V CDR1 and CDR2: MDHEN, SYDVKM. The length of the CDR3 is 16 residues. V shed 7 bases, J shed 8 bases, and the junction held 14 bases outside the gene matches. The study ran its PCR with 60 Vbeta and 13 Jbeta primers. TCRdb keeps only in-frame clones here, not all; method: immunoSEQ multiplex PCR. The repertoire has 60,000 to 85,000 clones, under 80% of them found once; the top ten carry roughly 4.4%. This receptor was obtained from a man in his 60s in good health and CMV-seropositive. Material: PBMCs. The chain has TRBV28 and TRBJ1-2; 12 nucleotides align to TRBD1. This CDR3 is CASTSGTGGSSFGYTF. In DNA form, the CDR3 reads TGTGCCAGCACTTCCGGGACAGGGGGCTCCTCCTTCGGCTACACCTTC.